This T cell receptor beta chain stems from a study of cytomegalovirus exposure and HLA in healthy donors. PCR employed 60 Vbeta and 13 Jbeta primers. This table comes from immunoSEQ multiplex PCR, and its TCRdb copy is limited to in-frame clones, with some not included. Counted here are 160,000 or so clones, roughly 79% occurring once; the ten biggest clones make up about 13%. The CDR3 covers 15 residues. Germline V gene data show CDR1 as MGHRA and CDR2 as YSYEKL. The germline V and J ends were trimmed by 4 bases and 2 bases, with 14 bases remaining between them. This clonotype originated in a woman between 50 and 59 years old in good health and CMV-seronegative. V gene TRBV4-1 combines with J gene TRBJ1-1; D possibly corresponds to TRBD1 (5 bases). Sequencing input: PBMCs. This chain's CDR3 is CASSLGPGGNTEAFF. CDR3 DNA sequence: TGCGCCAGCAGCCTCGGCCCCGGGGGTAACACTGAAGCTTTCTTT.